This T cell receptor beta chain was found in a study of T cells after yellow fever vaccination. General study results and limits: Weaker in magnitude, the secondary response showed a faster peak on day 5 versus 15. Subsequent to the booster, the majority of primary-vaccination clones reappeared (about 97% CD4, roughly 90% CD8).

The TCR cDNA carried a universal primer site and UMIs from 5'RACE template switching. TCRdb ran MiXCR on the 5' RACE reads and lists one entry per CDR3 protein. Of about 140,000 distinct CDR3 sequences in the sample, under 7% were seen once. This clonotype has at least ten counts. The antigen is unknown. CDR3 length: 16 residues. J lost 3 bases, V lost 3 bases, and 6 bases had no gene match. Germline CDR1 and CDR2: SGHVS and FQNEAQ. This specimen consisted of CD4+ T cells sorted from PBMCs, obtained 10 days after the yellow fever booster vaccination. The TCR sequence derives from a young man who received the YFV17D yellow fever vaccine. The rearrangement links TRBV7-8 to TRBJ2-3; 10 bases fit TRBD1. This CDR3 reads CASSLDRGRRTDTQYF. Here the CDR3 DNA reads TGTGCCAGCAGCTTGGACAGGGGGAGGCGAACAGATACGCAGTATTTT.